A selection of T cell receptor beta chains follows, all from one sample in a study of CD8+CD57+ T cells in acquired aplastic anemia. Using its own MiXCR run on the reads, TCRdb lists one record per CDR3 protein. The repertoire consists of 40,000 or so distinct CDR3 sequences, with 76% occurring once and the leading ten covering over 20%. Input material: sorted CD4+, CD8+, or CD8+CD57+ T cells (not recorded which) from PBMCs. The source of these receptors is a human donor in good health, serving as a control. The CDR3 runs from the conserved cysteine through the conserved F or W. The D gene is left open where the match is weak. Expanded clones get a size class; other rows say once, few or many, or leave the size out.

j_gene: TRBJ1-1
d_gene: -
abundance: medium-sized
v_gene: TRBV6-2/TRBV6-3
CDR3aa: CASSPSELNTEAFF
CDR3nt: TGTGCCAGCTCCCCCTCCGAGTTGAACACTGAAGCTTTCTTT

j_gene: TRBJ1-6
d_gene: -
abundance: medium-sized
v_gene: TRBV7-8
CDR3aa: CASSLGTARPTLHF
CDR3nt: TGTGCCAGCAGCTTAGGGACAGCGCGCCCCACCCTCCACTTT

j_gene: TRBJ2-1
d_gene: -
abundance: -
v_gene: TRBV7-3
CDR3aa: CASSRDLNEQFF
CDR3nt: TGTGCCAGCAGCCGGGACTTAAATGAGCAGTTCTTC

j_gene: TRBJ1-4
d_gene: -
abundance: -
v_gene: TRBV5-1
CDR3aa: CASSLGIGTNEKLFF
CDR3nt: TGCGCCAGCAGCTTGGGGATTGGCACTAATGAAAAACTGTTTTTT

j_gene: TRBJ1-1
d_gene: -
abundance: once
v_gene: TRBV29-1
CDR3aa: CSVAQRNTEAFF
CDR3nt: TGCAGCGTTGCACAACGAAACACTGAAGCTTTCTTT

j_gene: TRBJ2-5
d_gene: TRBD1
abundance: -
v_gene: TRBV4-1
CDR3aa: CASSLRQGTQETQYF
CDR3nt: TGCGCCAGCAGCCTACGACAGGGGACCCAAGAGACCCAGTACTTC

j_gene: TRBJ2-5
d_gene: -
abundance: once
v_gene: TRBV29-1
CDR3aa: CSVILIFNWETQYF
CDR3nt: TGCAGCGTTATCCTCATCTTTAACTGGGAGACCCAGTACTTC

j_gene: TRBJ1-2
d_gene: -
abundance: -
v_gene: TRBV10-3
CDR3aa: CAIREGLDYGYTF
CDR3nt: TGTGCCATCAGGGAAGGGTTGGACTATGGCTACACCTTC

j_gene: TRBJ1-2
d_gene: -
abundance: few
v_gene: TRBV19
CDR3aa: CASSMGSGGYTF
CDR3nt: TGTGCCAGTAGTATGGGCTCGGGGGGCTACACCTTC

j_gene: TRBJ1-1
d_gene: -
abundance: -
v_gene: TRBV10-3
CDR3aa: CAISQDPSRPEAFF
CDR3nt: TGTGCCATCAGCCAGGATCCGAGCCGTCCTGAAGCTTTCTTT

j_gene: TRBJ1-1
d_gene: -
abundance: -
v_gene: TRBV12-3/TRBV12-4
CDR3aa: CASSLQLNTEAFF
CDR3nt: TGTGCCAGCAGTCTTCAACTGAACACTGAAGCTTTCTTT

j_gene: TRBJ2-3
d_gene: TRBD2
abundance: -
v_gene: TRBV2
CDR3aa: CASRLAGGTDTQYF
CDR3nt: TGTGCCAGCAGACTAGCGGGGGGCACAGATACGCAGTATTTT